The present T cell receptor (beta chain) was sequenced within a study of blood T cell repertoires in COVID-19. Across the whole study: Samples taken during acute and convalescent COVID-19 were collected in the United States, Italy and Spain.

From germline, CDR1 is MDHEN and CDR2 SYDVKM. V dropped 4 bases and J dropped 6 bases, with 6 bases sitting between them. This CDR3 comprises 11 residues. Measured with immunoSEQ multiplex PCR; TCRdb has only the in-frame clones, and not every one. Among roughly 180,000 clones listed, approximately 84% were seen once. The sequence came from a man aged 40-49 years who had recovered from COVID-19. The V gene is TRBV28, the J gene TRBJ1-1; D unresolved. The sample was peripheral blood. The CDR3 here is CASSSGPEAFF. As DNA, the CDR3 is TGTGCCAGCAGTTCAGGCCCTGAAGCTTTCTTT.